This T cell receptor beta chain was retrieved from a study of T cell repertoires in ileal Crohn's disease. Findings and caveats of the study: The median delay to postoperative endoscopy was 6 to 7 months.

Losses at the gene ends were 4 bases for V and 7 bases for J; bases not matched to a gene: 13. The germline gives CDR1 SGDLS, CDR2 YYNGEE. The CDR3 consists of 15 residues. Notes on this clone: Antigen specificity is unknown.

Time point noted: neoterminal ileum biopsy at postoperative endoscopy, about 6 months after surgery. TCRdb keeps only in-frame clones here, not all; method: immunoSEQ multiplex PCR. The sample carries tens of thousands of clones, roughly 89% recorded once. The source is an adult with Crohn's disease. The sequenced sample was ileal tissue. This sequence joins TRBV9 and TRBJ2-7, with 8 positions matching TRBD2. The DNA for the CDR3 is TGTGCCAGCAGCATCAGCGGGAGTGGGTCGAGGGAGCAGTACTTC. Protein: CASSISGSGSREQYF.